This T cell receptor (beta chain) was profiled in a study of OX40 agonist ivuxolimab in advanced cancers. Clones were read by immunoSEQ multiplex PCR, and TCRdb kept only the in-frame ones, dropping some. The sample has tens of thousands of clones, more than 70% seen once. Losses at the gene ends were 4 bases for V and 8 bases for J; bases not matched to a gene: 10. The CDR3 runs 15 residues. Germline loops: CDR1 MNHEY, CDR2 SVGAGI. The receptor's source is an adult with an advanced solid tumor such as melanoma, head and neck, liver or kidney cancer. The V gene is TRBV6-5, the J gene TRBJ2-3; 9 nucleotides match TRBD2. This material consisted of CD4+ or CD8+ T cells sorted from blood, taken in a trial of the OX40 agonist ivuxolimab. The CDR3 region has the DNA TGTGCCAGCAGTTCCTCGGCGGGAGGGCCCGGTACGCAGTATTTT. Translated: CASSSSAGGPGTQYF.